Presented here are 2 T cell receptor beta chains from one specimen sequenced in a study of STAT5B mutations in CD4+ large granular lymphocyte leukemia. TCRdb's table, derived via immunoSEQ multiplex PCR, lists solely in-frame clones and lacks some. The sample holds thousands of clones; 60% to 85% are singletons and the top ten take approximately 58%. Sequenced input: PBMCs. Receptors were obtained from a man older than 75 with CD4+ T-cell large granular lymphocyte leukemia.

The CDR3 region is CASSLIGGNEQFF. For the CDR3, the DNA is TGTGCCAGCAGTTTAATTGGTGGCAATGAGCAGTTCTTC. The rearrangement joins TRBV27 to TRBJ2-1; D remains ambiguous. Trimming removed 2 bases at V and 6 bases at J, with 8 bases between. CDR3 length equals 13 residues. Germline V lookup: CDR1 MNHEY, CDR2 SMNVEV (reference sequence).

The CDR3 reads CASSLRARDPDDEQFF. The CDR3 DNA reads TGTGCCAGCAGCTTACGGGCCCGGGACCCCGACGATGAGCAGTTCTTC. V is TRBV5-4 and J is TRBJ2-1; D tentatively reads TRBD1 or TRBD2 (5 bases each). This CDR3 has 16 amino acids. The V and J ends lost 2 bases and 8 bases respectively, with 20 bases between them. Germline-derived CDR1 and CDR2 are SGHNT and YYREEE (reference sequence).